Below, 23 T cell receptor beta chains from the same sample are listed, as sequenced in a study of T cell repertoires in cytomegalovirus infection. TCRdb ran MiXCR on the reads and lists one entry per CDR3 protein. The table has 560,000 or so distinct CDR3 sequences, more than 15% seen once. The sample was CD8+ T cells from PBMCs. These receptors all stem from a human donor in good health (CMV status not recorded). Some clones in this sample may be carry-over from other donors' samples.

This rearrangement joins TRBV27 to TRBJ1-1; D is uncertain. The V end lost 6 bases, the J end lost 3 bases, and 11 bases lay between the germline ends. The V gene's germline CDR1 is MNHEY and CDR2 SMNVEV (reference sequence). The CDR3 sequence is 13 residues long. CDR3 region: CASRQDQYTEAFF. In DNA, the CDR3 is TGTGCCAGCAGGCAGGATCAATACACTGAAGCTTTCTTT.

This clonotype has a count of ten or more. The chain combines TRBV28 with TRBJ2-5, with D possibly TRBD1 on 5 matching bases. The CDR3 runs to 12 residues. Germline CDR1 and CDR2: MDHEN and SYDVKM. V was trimmed by 7 bases and J by 2 bases, leaving 8 bases between them. CDR3 in DNA: TGTGCCAGCATTGGACAACAAGAGACCCAGTACTTC. Protein: CASIGQQETQYF.

The chain has TRBV5-1 and TRBJ2-7; D uncertain. This CDR3 has 13 residues. The germline V gene has CDR1 SGHRS and CDR2 YFSETQ. The ends were cut back, 0 bases at V and 4 bases at J, with 8 bases in the middle. The chain's CDR3 is CASSLDSQYEQYF. The CDR3 DNA follows: TGCGCCAGCAGCTTGGATTCACAATACGAGCAGTACTTC.

A few counts support this clonotype. This chain uses TRBV28 with TRBJ1-2; 7 bases are shared with TRBD1. J gave up 6 bases and V 3 bases, and 16 bases lay outside the gene matches. Germline lookup yields CDR1 MDHEN and CDR2 SYDVKM. The CDR3 has 17 residues. CDR3 residues: CASSFRGGGTAEDGYTF. The CDR3 nucleotides are TGTGCCAGCAGTTTTCGCGGGGGGGGGACAGCGGAGGATGGCTACACCTTC.

A remark on this clonotype: In this CDR3 the conserved last residue, phenylalanine or tryptophan, is missing, so a read error is likely. The chain is built from TRBV11-2 and TRBJ2-7; possibly TRBD1 for D (6 bases). Trimming stripped 2 bases from V and 4 bases from J, with 12 bases between. CDR1 is SGHAT, CDR2 FQNNGV, per germline. This CDR3 is built from 14 residues. CDR3 loop: CASSLYRARYEQYL. Here the CDR3 DNA reads TGTGCCAGCAGCTTATACAGGGCTAGGTACGAGCAGTACTTA.

Here the CDR3 DNA reads TGTGCCAGCAGCTTAGGGTCAGGGGGCTTGAACACTGAAGCTTTCTTT. This codes for CASSLGSGGLNTEAFF. J is TRBJ1-1 and V is TRBV7-9; 8 nucleotides align to TRBD1. The junction had 4 bases not matched to a gene; V was cut back by 1 base and J by 0 bases. CDR3 length: 16 amino acids. Germline CDR1 reads SEHNR; CDR2 reads FQNEAQ (reference sequence).

This chain links TRBV20-1 with TRBJ1-2; D not certain. V lost 6 bases and J 2 bases, leaving 13 bases between the germline ends. The CDR3 length is 13 residues. Looked up from germline, CDR1 is DFQATT and CDR2 is SNEGSKA (reference sequence). The CDR3 DNA follows: TGCAGTGCCCCGAGTGCCCCGAACTATGGCTACACCTTC. Amino acids: CSAPSAPNYGYTF.

This clonotype was recorded at least ten times. V is TRBV7-2 and J is TRBJ2-7; tentatively, D is TRBD1 or TRBD2 (5 bases each). Germline values: CDR1 SGHTA, CDR2 FQGNSA. The CDR3 sequence is 12 residues long. V dropped 6 bases and J dropped 11 bases, with 17 bases sitting between them. The CDR3: CASSIRGQDEYF. For the CDR3, the DNA is TGTGCCAGCAGTATCCGGGGCCAAGACGAGTACTTC.

Comment on this clonotype: A read error may explain this, as a much larger clone is one base away. The chain is built from TRBV10-3 and TRBJ1-5; D gene uncertain. This CDR3 spans 13 amino acids. Germline-derived CDR1 and CDR2 are ENHRY and SYGVKD. DNA for the CDR3: TGTGCCATCAGTGAGCCCCTAAATCAGCCCCAGCCTTTT. Protein product: CAISEPLNQPQPF.

The chain joins TRBV29-1 to TRBJ2-1; unclear D gene. CDR3 length: 15 residues. Trimming removed 0 bases at V and 4 bases at J, with 13 bases between. The germline V gene has CDR1 SQVTM and CDR2 ANQGSEA. The CDR3 reads CSVEDASTFYNEQFF. CDR3 DNA sequence: TGCAGCGTTGAAGATGCGTCTACCTTTTACAATGAGCAGTTCTTC.

In its sample, this clonotype was seen many times. The chain links TRBV12-3 or TRBV12-4 to TRBJ1-2; D is unresolved. V lost 1 base and J 4 bases, leaving 16 bases between the germline ends. The CDR3 sequence is 16 residues long. The chain's CDR3 is CASSLGESANIYGYTF. The CDR3 DNA reads as TGTGCCAGCAGTTTAGGGGAGTCCGCCAATATCTATGGCTACACCTTC.

Comments on this clonotype: This CDR3 fails to terminate in the conserved phenylalanine or tryptophan, so it likely reflects a read error. The chain carries TRBV20-1 and TRBJ1-5; D possibly corresponds to TRBD1 (6 bases). Germline CDR1 and CDR2: DFQATT and SNEGSKA (reference sequence). V was clipped by 0 bases and J by 3 bases, with 15 bases between them. The CDR3 covers 16 residues. The CDR3: CSARDSAGEVNQPQHL. The CDR3 DNA reads as TGCAGTGCTAGAGATTCTGCAGGGGAAGTCAATCAGCCCCAGCATTTA.

This clonotype was observed a handful of times. This chain connects TRBV4-2 to TRBJ2-1; 12 bases line up with TRBD2. The ends lost 3 bases at V and 8 bases at J; junction bases unmatched: 11. CDR1 is LGHNA, CDR2 YNFKEQ, per germline. The CDR3 covers 17 residues. CDR3 nucleotides: TGTGCCAGCAGCCAGGAATCTAGCGGGAGGGCCGGGCATGAGCAGTTCTTC. As protein: CASSQESSGRAGHEQFF.

This clonotype was recorded many times. This chain connects TRBV2 to TRBJ1-1; D call uncertain. The CDR3 loop spans 10 amino acids. Germline CDR1 SNHLY, CDR2 FYNNEI. V lost 8 bases to trimming and J lost 7 bases, with 8 bases between them. CDR3 residues: CASPLGEAFF. CDR3 coding DNA: TGTGCCAGCCCTCTTGGTGAAGCTTTCTTT.

This clonotype was counted ten times or more. The chain carries TRBV27 and TRBJ2-3; D unresolved. Trimming pared 0 bases from V and 1 base from J, leaving 11 bases between. Germline lookup yields CDR1 MNHEY and CDR2 SMNVEV (reference sequence). This CDR3 has 16 amino acids. CDR3 in DNA: TGTGCCAGCAGTTTATCCCGGGTCCCGGGCACAGATACGCAGTATTTT. Amino acids: CASSLSRVPGTDTQYF.

This clonotype was picked up a small number of times. CDR3 nucleotide sequence: TGTGCCAGCAGTGAGGGGGCTTTCCTCTACAATGAGCAGTTCTTC. It is translated as CASSEGAFLYNEQFF. The rearrangement joins TRBV2 to TRBJ2-1, with a weak D call TRBD1 (6 bases). Germline V gives CDR1 SNHLY, CDR2 FYNNEI. Trimming shortened V by 3 bases and J by 3 bases, and 12 bases separated the two germline ends. The CDR3 spans 15 residues.

This clonotype was counted many times. This rearrangement joins TRBV28 to TRBJ2-1, with unresolved D. This CDR3 spans 16 amino acids. The germline V gene encodes CDR1 MDHEN and CDR2 SYDVKM. V was cut by 2 bases and J by 0 bases, with 11 bases left in between. CDR3 DNA sequence: TGTGCCAGCAGTTTAGGAATGTCGAGCTCCTACAATGAGCAGTTCTTC. It yields the protein CASSLGMSSSYNEQFF.

Ten or more counts support this clonotype. The V call is TRBV28, the J call TRBJ1-1; D unclear. The V end was cut by 6 bases, the J end by 7 bases, with 21 bases between. Germline CDR1 reads MDHEN; CDR2 reads SYDVKM. The CDR3 is made up of 15 amino acids. The CDR3 region is CASRANRANTDEAFF. Here the CDR3 DNA reads TGTGCCAGCAGGGCAAACAGAGCTAACACTGATGAAGCTTTCTTT.

Only a few counts were recorded for this clonotype. This sequence joins TRBV20-1 and TRBJ2-5; 9 bases are a match to TRBD2. The ends lost 6 bases at V and 0 bases at J; junction bases unmatched: 14. Germline assignment: CDR1 DFQATT and CDR2 SNEGSKA (reference sequence). The CDR3 extends over 17 amino acids. The CDR3 DNA sequence: TGCAGTGCCATGAGACTAGCGGAGACCGAGTACCAAGAGACCCAGTACTTC. Translating gives CSAMRLAETEYQETQYF.

This chain joins TRBV12-3 or TRBV12-4 and TRBJ2-7, with D possibly being TRBD1 (5 bases). Trimming took off 6 bases at V and 1 base at J, with 10 bases between the two ends. This CDR3 contains 13 residues. CDR3 bases: TGTGCCAGCAGGGCACAGGTTTCCTACGAGCAGTACTTC. It codes for CASRAQVSYEQYF.

J is TRBJ2-7 and V is TRBV2, with unresolved D. Trimming removed 3 bases at V and 2 bases at J, with 8 bases between. Per germline, CDR1 SNHLY and CDR2 FYNNEI. There are 13 residues in the CDR3. The DNA of the CDR3 is TGTGCCAGCAGTGACTACGACACCTACGAGCAGTACTTC. Protein sequence: CASSDYDTYEQYF. Full variable domain (rest looked up from reference TRBV2 and TRBJ2-7): EPEVTQTPSHQVTQMGQEVILRCVPISNHLYFYWYRQILGQKVEFLVSFYNNEISEKSEIFDDQFSVERPDGSNFTLKIRSTKLEDSAMYFCASSDYDTYEQYFGPGTRLTVT.

The table lists this clonotype with many counts. The chain has TRBV27 and TRBJ1-2; no firm D call. The CDR3 spans 13 residues. V was clipped by 10 bases and J by 8 bases, with 20 bases between them. Germline CDR1 is MNHEY and CDR2 is SMNVEV (reference sequence). CDR3 protein: CATKEEGTIGYTF. CDR3 DNA: TGTGCCACCAAGGAAGAGGGTACGATCGGCTACACCTTC.

V gene TRBV20-1 combines with J gene TRBJ2-7; 9 bases are shared with TRBD2. Germline V gene data show CDR1 as DFQATT and CDR2 as SNEGSKA (reference sequence). The CDR3 spans 14 residues. Trimming took 5 bases from V and 4 from J; bases not matched to a gene: 9. In DNA, the CDR3 is TGCAGTGCTTATTTAGCGGGAGCAGTGTACGAGCAGTACTTC. As protein: CSAYLAGAVYEQYF.